These 24 T cell receptor beta chains were all obtained from the same sample, sequenced in a study of OX40 agonist ivuxolimab in advanced cancers. Sequencing used immunoSEQ multiplex PCR; TCRdb keeps in-frame clones, though not all of them. The sample lists roughly 50,000 clones; about 91% were seen once. This sample comprised CD4+ or CD8+ T cells sorted from blood, obtained in a trial of the OX40 agonist ivuxolimab. These receptors were obtained from an adult with an advanced solid tumor such as melanoma, head and neck, liver or kidney cancer.

The chain combines TRBV7-2 with TRBJ2-7, with D unresolved. The CDR3 extends over 11 amino acids. Germline V lookup: CDR1 SGHTA, CDR2 FQGNSA. Between the trimmed V and J ends, which lost 4 bases and 2 bases, there was a span of 3 bases. The CDR3 DNA sequence: TGTGCCAGCAGCTCGACCTACGAGCAGTACTTC. Translation: CASSSTYEQYF.

V usage is TRBV6-5 and J usage is TRBJ1-6; 9 bases are a match to TRBD1. The CDR3 contains 14 residues. V shed 4 bases, J shed 5 bases, and the junction held 0 bases outside the gene matches. Germline assignment: CDR1 MNHEY and CDR2 SVGAGI. CDR3 amino acids: CASSWTGDNSPLHF. The CDR3 DNA follows: TGTGCCAGCAGTTGGACAGGGGATAATTCACCCCTCCACTTT.

The chain has TRBV19 and TRBJ1-1; no clear D gene. The germline V gene has CDR1 LNHDA and CDR2 SQIVND (reference sequence). The length of the CDR3 is 14 residues. V lost 5 bases and J 0 bases, leaving 10 bases between the germline ends. CDR3 coding DNA: TGTGCCAGTAGTTGGGTGGCGATGAACACTGAAGCTTTCTTT. It specifies CASSWVAMNTEAFF.

The chain links TRBV13 to TRBJ1-2, with 9 positions matching TRBD1. This CDR3 has 12 amino acids. From germline, CDR1 is PRHDT and CDR2 FYEKMQ (reference sequence). After removal of 3 bases from V and 8 bases from J, the junction contained 1 base not matched to a gene. CDR3 sequence (DNA): TGTGCCAGCAGCTTGGACAGGGGCGGCTACACCTTC. Protein: CASSLDRGGYTF.

This rearrangement joins TRBV19 to TRBJ1-1, with TRBD1 matching 8 bases. This CDR3 contains 14 residues. The germline V gene encodes CDR1 LNHDA and CDR2 SQIVND (reference sequence). V lost 9 bases to trimming and J lost 4 bases; unmatched junction nucleotides: 10. CDR3 region: CASNYRGNLTEAFF. CDR3 sequence (DNA): TGTGCCAGCAATTACAGGGGGAATCTCACTGAAGCTTTCTTT.

The chain uses TRBV7-3 and TRBJ1-1; a possible D gene is TRBD1 (6 bases). Per the germline V gene, CDR1 is SGHTA and CDR2 is FQGTGA. The V end lost 4 bases, the J end lost 5 bases, and 17 bases lay between the germline ends. The CDR3 runs 15 residues. The CDR3 sequence: CASSSWTEGGTEAFF. The CDR3 coding sequence is TGTGCCAGCAGCTCCTGGACAGAAGGCGGGACTGAAGCTTTCTTT.

V usage is TRBV6-1 and J usage is TRBJ2-1, with D possibly being TRBD2 (6 bases). The germline V gene has CDR1 MNHNS and CDR2 SASEGT. The length of the CDR3 is 11 residues. Deletions cut 8 bases from V and 12 bases from J, with 14 bases between. The chain's CDR3 is CASEGWEVQFF. Written as DNA, the CDR3 is TGTGCCAGCGAGGGGTGGGAGGTGCAGTTCTTC.

The chain uses TRBV28 and TRBJ1-1, with TRBD1 matching over 11 bases. Germline CDR1 reads MDHEN; CDR2 reads SYDVKM. This CDR3 contains 15 residues. The V and J ends lost 7 bases and 5 bases, in that order; junction bases with no gene match: 9. The CDR3 is CASTRMGTGGTEAFF. DNA of the CDR3: TGTGCCAGCACACGAATGGGGACAGGGGGAACTGAAGCTTTCTTT.

The gene calls are TRBV19 and TRBJ2-3, with 7 positions matching TRBD1. Germline values: CDR1 LNHDA, CDR2 SQIVND (reference sequence). Trimming cost V 6 bases and J 3 bases; bases outside gene matches: 6. The length of the CDR3 is 14 residues. This CDR3 reads CASSPRTGTDTQYF. The DNA for the CDR3 is TGTGCCAGTAGCCCTAGGACAGGAACAGATACGCAGTATTTT.

The chain carries TRBV23-1 and TRBJ2-3; weak D call: TRBD2 (5 bases). TRBV23-1 is annotated as an ORF whose role is uncertain. CDR3 length equals 15 residues. V lost 2 bases and J lost 4, with 13 bases in between. The CDR3 DNA sequence: TGCGCCAGCAGTCAAAGGAACGGGAACTCAGATACGCAGTATTTT. Amino acids: CASSQRNGNSDTQYF.

The V gene is TRBV5-1, the J gene TRBJ2-7; 7 bases are a match to TRBD1. The CDR3 runs to 16 residues. CDR1 and CDR2 (germline): SGHRS, YFSETQ. The V gene end was trimmed by 2 bases and the J gene end by 6 bases; junction bases not matched to a gene: 14. CDR3: CASSFFGTDLEREQYF. The CDR3 DNA sequence: TGCGCCAGCAGCTTTTTCGGGACAGACCTAGAACGCGAGCAGTACTTC.

The chain couples TRBV7-9 to TRBJ2-1, with TRBD1 as a possible D gene (6 bases). Trimming took off 10 bases at V and 9 bases at J, with 13 bases between the two ends. Per germline, CDR1 SEHNR and CDR2 FQNEAQ (reference sequence). The CDR3 runs to 11 residues. The CDR3 DNA reads TGTGCCATCTACAGGGTCCCTGAGCAGTTCTTC. Encoded protein: CAIYRVPEQFF. The whole variable domain, remainder taken from reference TRBV7-9 and TRBJ2-1, is DTGVSQNPRHKITKRGQNVTFRCDPISEHNRLYWYRQTLGQGPEFLTYFQNEAQLEKSRLLSDRFSAERPKGSFSTLEIQRTEQGDSAMYLCAIYRVPEQFFGPGTRLTVL.

V usage is TRBV19 and J usage is TRBJ2-1; D possibly corresponds to TRBD1 (6 bases). Trimming pared 8 bases from V and 10 bases from J, leaving 12 bases between. The germline V gene encodes CDR1 LNHDA and CDR2 SQIVND (reference sequence). The CDR3 loop spans 11 amino acids. CDR3 sequence reads: CASEGVGEQFF. In DNA form, the CDR3 reads TGTGCCAGTGAGGGGGTGGGAGAGCAGTTCTTC.

This chain uses TRBV6-4 with TRBJ1-1; 9 nucleotides match TRBD1. This CDR3 spans 14 amino acids. The J segment lost 6 bases and the V segment lost 4 bases, leaving 6 bases of the junction unmatched. CDR1 is MRHNA and CDR2 is SNTAGT in the germline V gene. CDR3 sequence reads: CASSVRQGEAEAFF. The CDR3 bases are TGTGCCAGCAGTGTAAGACAGGGGGAGGCTGAAGCTTTCTTT.

This clone has a single count. The V gene is TRBV27, the J gene TRBJ2-7; 7 nucleotides line up with TRBD2. Germline CDR1 MNHEY, CDR2 SMNVEV (reference sequence). The CDR3 is 17 amino acids. J lost 2 bases, V lost 5 bases, and 15 bases had no gene match. The DNA for the CDR3 is TGTGCCAGCAGTGTACTACCCCGGACGGGAGGTACCTACGAGCAGTACTTC. It is translated as CASSVLPRTGGTYEQYF.

The V call is TRBV11-2, the J call TRBJ2-3, with 8 bases lining up with TRBD2. In germline, CDR1 is SGHAT, CDR2 FQNNGV. The CDR3 sequence is 13 residues long. Trimming cost V 7 bases and J 4 bases; bases outside gene matches: 4. CDR3 amino acids: CASTLGGADTQYF. CDR3 DNA sequence: TGTGCCAGCACCCTCGGGGGGGCAGATACGCAGTATTTT. The full variable domain, in which reference TRBV11-2 and TRBJ2-3 provide the parts outside the CDR3, is EAGVAQSPRYKIIEKRQSVAFWCNPISGHATLYWYQQILGQGPKLLIQFQNNGVVDDSQLPKDRFSAERLKGVDSTLKIQPAKLEDSAVYLCASTLGGADTQYFGPGTRLTVL.

The table lists this clone with a count of one. This chain uses TRBV19 with TRBJ1-2; 9 bases align to TRBD1. J lost 6 bases, V lost 2 bases, and 7 bases had no gene match. The CDR3 has 15 amino acids. CDR1 is LNHDA, CDR2 SQIVND, per germline (reference sequence). The CDR3 spells CASSIPGTGLDGYTF. The CDR3 bases are TGTGCCAGTAGTATACCCGGGACAGGGCTAGATGGCTACACCTTC.

The genes are TRBV29-1 and TRBJ1-1; D unresolved. Germline CDR1 reads SQVTM; CDR2 reads ANQGSEA. The V gene lost 3 bases and the J gene lost 0 bases, with 5 bases spanning the gap. CDR3 length: 12 amino acids. Written as DNA, the CDR3 is TGCAGCGTTGATAGTTTGAACACTGAAGCTTTCTTT. Translated: CSVDSLNTEAFF.

This clone has only one observation. The chain joins TRBV6-5 to TRBJ1-1; no clear D. Trimming cost V 7 bases and J 1 base, with 7 bases left between them. Germline V gene sequence: CDR1 MNHEY, CDR2 SVGAGI. This CDR3 is built from 12 residues. CDR3 bases: TGTGCCAGCACTAACGGGAACACTGAAGCTTTCTTT. Translating it yields CASTNGNTEAFF.

The chain has TRBV6-5 and TRBJ2-7, with D perhaps TRBD1 (5 bases). The germline V gene encodes CDR1 MNHEY and CDR2 SVGAGI. Trimming cost V 6 bases and J 2 bases, with 14 bases left between them. The CDR3 loop spans 14 amino acids. CDR3 DNA sequence: TGTGCCAGCAGCGTAACAGGCCCTACCTACGAGCAGTACTTC. This codes for CASSVTGPTYEQYF.

The DNA for the CDR3 is TGCGCCAGCAGCCAAGATGGGTCGGGACAGGCCTACGAGCAGTACTTC. Amino acid sequence: CASSQDGSGQAYEQYF. This chain links TRBV4-3 with TRBJ2-7; the match to TRBD1 covers 8 bases. Looked up from germline, CDR1 is LGHNA and CDR2 is YSLEER. V dropped 0 bases and J dropped 2; count of bases not matched to a gene: 6. There are 16 residues in the CDR3.

This chain uses TRBV10-3 with TRBJ2-1, with D unclear. V was shortened by 3 bases and J by 3 bases, with 9 bases between the two germline ends. Per germline, CDR1 ENHRY and CDR2 SYGVKD. The CDR3 length is 14 residues. The CDR3 loop is CAISDSSGYNEQFF. The CDR3 nucleotides are TGTGCCATCAGTGACAGTTCAGGCTACAATGAGCAGTTCTTC.

The V call is TRBV27, the J call TRBJ2-7; D not resolved. Trimming shortened V by 5 bases and J by 3 bases, and 11 bases separated the two germline ends. The CDR3 is 13 residues long. Germline V gene lookup returns CDR1 MNHEY and CDR2 SMNVEV (reference sequence). CDR3 coding DNA: TGTGCCAGCAGTCTCAACGCGCACTACGAGCAGTACTTC. Translation: CASSLNAHYEQYF.

The chain recombines TRBV28 with TRBJ2-7; the D gene is possibly TRBD2 (5 bases). The CDR3 extends over 12 amino acids. V lost 8 bases and J lost 1, with 9 bases in between. Germline V gene sequence: CDR1 MDHEN, CDR2 SYDVKM. CDR3 amino acids: CASSGNSYEQYF. The CDR3 DNA is TGTGCCAGCTCCGGGAATTCCTACGAGCAGTACTTC. The complete variable domain, with remaining parts taken from reference TRBV28 and TRBJ2-7, reads DVKVTQSSRYLVKRTGEKVFLECVQDMDHENMFWYRQDPGLGLRLIYFSYDVKMKEKGDIPEGYSVSREKKERFSLILESASTNQTSMYLCASSGNSYEQYFGPGTRLTVT.